These 8 T cell receptor beta chains were sequenced from one sample in a study of beta chain features in type 1 diabetes. Their antigen targets remain unknown. Study-level points and caveats: Patients with Type 1 diabetes showed moderately but significantly shorter TCRB CDR3s in all four CD4+ subsets.

Expressed TCRB transcripts were sequenced because the entire RNA isolate underwent reverse transcription. Sequencing was performed with immunoSEQ multiplex PCR; in TCRdb, only in-frame clones are kept and a portion is missing. The table includes some 160,000 clones, approximately 9.1% detected once. Sample: central memory CD4+ T cells from blood. All receptors derive from a woman younger than 45 with type 1 diabetes.

This clone was counted between two and nine times. The CDR3 DNA reads TGCGCCAGCAGCCAAGAACCCCTAGCCGCTCTCGAGCAGTACTTC. Encoded protein: CASSQEPLAALEQYF. The chain couples TRBV4-1 to TRBJ2-7, with D tentatively TRBD2 (5 bases). The CDR3 loop spans 15 amino acids. V shed 0 bases and J shed 6 bases, with 15 bases lying between them. Looked up from germline, CDR1 is MGHRA and CDR2 is YSYEKL.

This clone was seen once. V and J are TRBV6-5 and TRBJ2-1, with TRBD2 matching 10 bases. The CDR3 consists of 15 residues. J was trimmed by 5 bases and V by 7 bases; bases with no gene match: 8. Germline lookup yields CDR1 MNHEY and CDR2 SVGAGI. CDR3 amino acids: CASNPGLAGDNEQFF. CDR3 coding DNA: TGTGCCAGCAACCCCGGGCTAGCGGGGGACAATGAGCAGTTCTTC.

This clone has more than one count but fewer than ten. The rearrangement joins TRBV25-1 to TRBJ1-2; TRBD1 agrees at 8 bases. In germline, CDR1 is MGHDK, CDR2 SYGVNS. The CDR3 runs 14 residues. V trimming: 4 bases; J trimming: 4 bases; junction bases outside the gene matches: 5. The CDR3 is CASSGYDRGYGYTF. CDR3 sequence (DNA): TGTGCCAGCAGTGGATACGACAGGGGCTATGGCTACACCTTC.

This clone was recorded a few times. The rearrangement links TRBV11-2 to TRBJ2-1; 12 bases are a match to TRBD2. Unmatched junction bases numbered 6, after V lost 4 bases and J lost 8 bases. This CDR3 contains 15 residues. The germline V gene encodes CDR1 SGHAT and CDR2 FQNNGV. CDR3 in amino acids: CASSSEGLAGHEQFF. In nucleotides, the CDR3 is TGTGCCAGCAGCTCCGAGGGACTAGCGGGCCATGAGCAGTTCTTC.

This clone showed up just a few times. The chain combines TRBV11-2 with TRBJ2-5; 7 bases match TRBD1. The J segment lost 5 bases and the V segment lost 2 bases, leaving 11 bases of the junction unmatched. This CDR3 is built from 16 residues. CDR1 is SGHAT, CDR2 FQNNGV, per germline. The DNA of the CDR3 is TGTGCCAGCAGCTTAAACCAATACAGGGGCAGGGAGACCCAGTACTTC. Its protein product is CASSLNQYRGRETQYF.

V usage is TRBV19 and J usage is TRBJ1-1, with D uncertain. Germline assignment: CDR1 LNHDA and CDR2 SQIVND (reference sequence). Trimming cost V 0 bases and J 7 bases, with 9 bases left between them. This CDR3 is 13 amino acids long. This CDR3 reads CASSIDRGIEAFF. CDR3 bases: TGTGCCAGTAGTATAGATCGAGGGATTGAAGCTTTCTTT.

The chain is built from TRBV4-2 and TRBJ2-7; TRBD2 matches at 9 bases. V was pared by 1 base and J by 5 bases, with 3 bases of the junction left unmatched. Germline CDR1 reads LGHNA; CDR2 reads YNFKEQ. The CDR3 extends over 14 amino acids. CDR3 protein: CASSQAGLADEQYF. CDR3 bases: TGTGCCAGCAGCCAAGCGGGACTAGCTGACGAGCAGTACTTC.

DNA of the CDR3: TGCAGCTCCAACCGGGACACTAGCACAGATACGCAGTATTTT. This translates into CSSNRDTSTDTQYF. The chain uses TRBV29-1 and TRBJ2-3; a possible D gene is TRBD1 (6 bases). The CDR3 sequence is 14 residues long. CDR1 and CDR2 from the germline V gene are SQVTM and ANQGSEA. Trimming removed 8 bases from V and 0 bases from J, with 15 bases in between.